The sequence of this T cell receptor beta chain was determined in a study of blood T cell repertoires in COVID-19. Study background: COVID-19 samples collected from the United States, Italy and Spain covered acute and convalescent phases. PBMCs, B-cell-depleted T cells, or T cells provided the cDNA or gDNA that made up the material.

Recruited during active infection, patients (from Seattle) were subsequently followed longitudinally. Per germline, CDR1 LGHNA and CDR2 YSLEER. The V end lost 2 bases, the J end lost 7 bases, and 11 bases lay between the germline ends. This CDR3 has 13 residues. Per the original data handling: The authors estimated nucleated cell counts from reference gene primer amplification. Assay: immunoSEQ multiplex PCR; the TCRdb copy retains only in-frame clones and omits some. From that table come the V and J calls and clone size; the DNA was used to work out D and trimming. The sample records roughly 230,000 clones, 90% being singletons.

The chain carries TRBV4-3 and TRBJ2-5, with D possibly matching TRBD1 (5 bases). This TCR was sampled from a woman aged 55-75 years with COVID-19, enrolled during active disease. Sequenced sample: peripheral blood. CDR3 region: CASSQTNTGTQYF. CDR3 coding DNA: TGCGCCAGCAGCCAAACCAACACAGGGACCCAGTACTTC.